This note documents a single T cell receptor beta chain sequence. V dropped 3 bases and J dropped 5 bases, with 10 bases sitting between them. Per germline, CDR1 SEHNR and CDR2 FQNEAQ (reference sequence). The CDR3 runs 13 residues. This entry is derived from a study of blood T cell repertoires in COVID-19. Study-level information: Sample material is recorded as cDNA or gDNA derived from T cells, B-cell-depleted T cells, or PBMCs.

How the authors handled the data: For nucleated cells, counts were estimated from reference gene primer amplification. This table comes from immunoSEQ multiplex PCR, and its TCRdb copy is limited to in-frame clones, with some not included. V and J calls and clone size are copied from that table; D and trimming were computed from the DNA. The sample includes 250,000 to 300,000 clones, roughly 85% of them seen just once. Researchers sorted participants into cohorts using their self-reported clinical history. No more than 2 weeks before study entry, exposed participants had met a case of COVID-19. This clonotype originated in a man aged 35 to 55 who had been exposed to COVID-19. The chain links TRBV7-9 to TRBJ2-5; D gene uncertain. The sequenced sample was PBMCs or T cells enriched from blood (not recorded which). The CDR3 region has the DNA TGTGCCAGCAGCTTTCGACTGTTTGAGACCCAGTACTTC. This sequence encodes CASSFRLFETQYF.